This T cell receptor beta chain was captured in a study of shared clonotypes between healthy human individuals. Every subset had its genomic DNA shared out evenly among several immunoSEQ plates. The data were produced by immunoSEQ multiplex PCR, yet TCRdb's version contains in-frame clones alone and is incomplete. Among over a million clones listed, around 78% were seen once. About this clone: Its antigen is undetermined. The sample carries other DNA sequences with the same CDR3.

Study-wide findings and caveats: The rarefaction results pointed to incomplete sorted-subset sequencing despite large depth. Estimated clonotype richness was generally higher in naive than memory subsets. In this cohort, only blood was sampled, and tissue repertoires likely differ.

The CDR3 covers 12 residues. Germline values: CDR1 MDHEN, CDR2 SYDVKM. V was cut by 6 bases and J by 4 bases, with 9 bases left in between. The specimen sequenced was memory CD4+ T cells from PBMCs. Subset noted: CD45RA-negative fraction. This clonotype was sampled from a man in his late teens or twenties in good health. Some clones in this sample may be carry-over from other donors' samples. The genes are TRBV28 and TRBJ1-1; D is unclear. CDR3 DNA sequence: TGTGCCAGCAGCCTTAGCGGCACTGAAGCTTTCTTT. This codes for CASSLSGTEAFF.